This T cell receptor (beta chain) was sequenced for a study of blood T cell repertoires in COVID-19. About the research overall: T cells, B-cell-depleted T cells, or PBMCs provided the cDNA or gDNA that served as material.

The CDR3 contains 12 residues. In germline, CDR1 is MNHEY, CDR2 SVGAGI. Trimming at V came to 5 bases and at J to 8 bases, leaving 3 bases not matched to a gene. Participants were aged about 18 to 95 years, lived in about two dozen US areas, and enrolled virtually. Sequenced by immunoSEQ multiplex PCR; TCRdb stores in-frame clones only, minus some. The sample has around 320,000 clones; 90% are singletons. J is TRBJ1-2 and V is TRBV6-5; 9 bases are shared with TRBD1. The material sequenced was PBMCs or T cells enriched from blood (not recorded which). This receptor was obtained from a woman between 18 and 29 years old with acute COVID-19. For the CDR3, the DNA is TGTGCCAGCAGTAGGGACAGGGAGGGCTACACCTTC. Protein: CASSRDREGYTF.